One and the same sample provided the 22 T cell receptor beta chains below, sequenced in a study of T cells in Graves' hyperthyroidism and ophthalmopathy. The investigators amplified TCR beta CDR3 regions from RNA transcripts. Initially, a first-round RT-PCR of the TCR CDR3 employed the HTBI primer set. One entry per CDR3 protein results from TCRdb running MiXCR on the multiplex PCR reads. In the table there are approximately 710,000 distinct CDR3 sequences, 17% of which are singletons. Sequencing used blood. These receptors originate from a man between 45 and 60 years old with Graves' hyperthyroidism.

This clonotype occurred a few times. The chain couples TRBV7-2 to TRBJ1-2; no definite D call. Germline assignment: CDR1 SGHTA and CDR2 FQGNSA. V lost 3 bases to trimming and J lost 6 bases, with 11 bases between them. The CDR3 contains 13 residues. The CDR3 coding sequence is TGTGCCAGCAGCTTTAACAGAGAGAATGGCTACACCTTC. The encoded protein is CASSFNRENGYTF.

This clonotype came up many times. The chain couples TRBV27 to TRBJ2-5; 8 positions agree with TRBD2. There are 16 residues in the CDR3. J lost 5 bases, V lost 0 bases, and 8 bases had no gene match. The V gene's germline CDR1 is MNHEY and CDR2 SMNVEV (reference sequence). The CDR3 region has the DNA TGTGCCAGCAGTTTATCCGCTGTGGGCGGGAGGGAGACCCAGTACTTC. It specifies CASSLSAVGGRETQYF.

This clonotype was counted many times. V is TRBV12-3 or TRBV12-4 and J is TRBJ1-5; no reliable D call. The CDR3 covers 12 residues. V dropped 2 bases and J dropped 5 bases, with 4 bases sitting between them. The CDR3 region has the DNA TGTGCCAGCAGTTTACCGGATCAGCCCCAGCATTTT. The encoded protein is CASSLPDQPQHF.

This clonotype was seen a few times. The chain has TRBV5-8 and TRBJ2-7; D might be TRBD1 (6 bases). The CDR3 length is 14 residues. CDR1 SGHTS and CDR2 YDEGEE come from the germline V gene. Trimming shortened V by 4 bases and J by 1 base, and 12 bases separated the two germline ends. The CDR3 nucleotides read TGTGCCAGCAGCAGACTACAGGGTTCCTACGAGCAGTACTTC. Its translation: CASSRLQGSYEQYF.

Many counts were recorded for this clonotype. The rearrangement joins TRBV2 to TRBJ2-4; perhaps TRBD2 as D (5 bases). The CDR3 loop spans 17 amino acids. V lost 4 bases to trimming and J lost 5 bases, with 21 bases between them. CDR1 is SNHLY, CDR2 FYNNEI, per germline. CDR3 in amino acids: CASSGPKEYTRENIQYF. The CDR3 DNA reads TGTGCCAGCAGTGGGCCAAAGGAGTATACTAGAGAAAACATTCAGTACTTC.

The chain recombines TRBV30 with TRBJ2-2; a weak D match, TRBD1 (6 bases). There are 13 residues in the CDR3. With 3 bases removed from V and 6 bases from J, the gap between germline ends came to 11 bases. Per germline, CDR1 GTSNPN and CDR2 SVGIG (reference sequence). This CDR3 reads CAWRQRGSGELFF. For the CDR3, the DNA is TGTGCCTGGAGGCAAAGGGGGTCCGGGGAGCTGTTTTTT. The complete variable domain, with remaining parts taken from reference TRBV30 and TRBJ2-2, reads SQTIHQWPATLVQPVGSPLSLECTVEGTSNPNLYWYRQAAGRGLQLLFYSVGIGQISSEVPQNLSASRPQDRQFILSSKKLLLSDSGFYLCAWRQRGSGELFFGEGSRLTVL.

This clonotype was counted a few times. V and J are TRBV30 and TRBJ2-5; possible D gene TRBD1, 5 bases. The CDR3 extends over 11 amino acids. Trimming removed 3 bases from V and 5 bases from J, with 7 bases in between. Germline V CDR1 and CDR2: GTSNPN, SVGIG (reference sequence). CDR3 loop: CAWRGPETQYF. CDR3 bases: TGTGCCTGGAGGGGGCCGGAGACCCAGTACTTC.

Many counts were recorded for this clonotype. This sequence joins TRBV2 and TRBJ2-1; D is unresolved. The CDR3 contains 11 residues. V lost 8 bases to trimming and J lost 6 bases, with 8 bases between them. Germline values: CDR1 SNHLY, CDR2 FYNNEI. The CDR3 sequence: CASLFVNEQFF. In DNA form, the CDR3 reads TGTGCCAGCCTTTTCGTCAATGAGCAGTTCTTC.

This clonotype came up a few times. This chain connects TRBV4-2 to TRBJ2-5; TRBD2 is a possible D gene (6 bases). V lost 4 bases to trimming and J lost 1 base, with 13 bases between them. From germline, CDR1 is LGHNA and CDR2 YNFKEQ. The CDR3 contains 15 residues. The DNA of the CDR3 is TGTGCCAGCAGCCCTACCCACGGGAGCCAAGAGACCCAGTACTTC. Its translation is CASSPTHGSQETQYF.

Many counts were recorded for this clonotype. V gene TRBV27 combines with J gene TRBJ2-7, with TRBD2 as a possible D gene (6 bases). In germline, CDR1 is MNHEY, CDR2 SMNVEV (reference sequence). The CDR3 runs 15 residues. V shed 2 bases and J shed 1 base, with 12 bases lying between them. CDR3 coding DNA: TGTGCCAGCAGTTTAATCCGGGAGTCATCCTACGAGCAGTACTTC. As protein: CASSLIRESSYEQYF.

The chain links TRBV5-1 to TRBJ2-1, with 9 positions matching TRBD1. With V trimmed by 3 bases and J by 7 bases, 2 bases remained unmatched. This CDR3 comprises 13 residues. Germline V lookup: CDR1 SGHRS, CDR2 YFSETQ. This CDR3 reads CASSSGQGNEQFF. CDR3 sequence (DNA): TGCGCCAGCAGCTCGGGACAGGGAAATGAGCAGTTCTTC.

On this clonotype: This sequence may be a read error, since a much larger clone differs from it by one base. The V call is TRBV6-5, the J call TRBJ1-5; D not resolved. Germline V gene lookup returns CDR1 MNHEY and CDR2 SVGAGI. V gave up 2 bases and J gave up 0 bases, with 5 bases separating them. This CDR3 is built from 14 residues. In DNA, the CDR3 is TGTGCCAGCAGTTACCGGGGTAGCAATCAGCCCCAGCATTTT. As protein: CASSYRGSNQPQHF.

This clonotype was counted at least ten times. This sequence joins TRBV28 and TRBJ1-6, with TRBD1 matching over 8 bases. The CDR3 runs 15 residues. Germline lookup yields CDR1 MDHEN and CDR2 SYDVKM. The V segment lost 7 bases and the J segment 7 bases; nucleotides outside the gene matches: 9. The CDR3 region has the DNA TGTGCCAGCACCGCACCGGACAGGGTAAATTCACCCCTCCACTTT. As protein: CASTAPDRVNSPLHF.

The rearrangement links TRBV6-2 or TRBV6-3 to TRBJ1-5, with 8 bases identical to TRBD1. This CDR3 is built from 16 residues. The junction had 5 bases not matched to a gene; V was cut back by 2 bases and J by 2 bases. The germline V gene has CDR1 MNHEY and CDR2 SVGEGT. This chain's CDR3 is CASSYLLGQGNQPQHF. The CDR3 region has the DNA TGTGCCAGCAGTTACCTTCTGGGACAGGGCAATCAGCCCCAGCATTTT.

This clonotype was found many times. The J gene is TRBJ2-1, the V gene TRBV19; no firm D call. The CDR3 runs 12 residues. Germline CDR1 reads LNHDA; CDR2 reads SQIVND (reference sequence). The V end lost 3 bases, the J end lost 6 bases, and 6 bases lay between the germline ends. The CDR3 is CASSIGRNEQFF. The DNA for the CDR3 is TGTGCCAGTAGTATTGGCCGCAATGAGCAGTTCTTC.

The genes are TRBV28 and TRBJ1-1; no firm D call. The germline gives CDR1 MDHEN, CDR2 SYDVKM. Trimming took 3 bases from V and 6 from J, leaving 8 bases between them. This CDR3 has 12 residues. This chain's CDR3 is CASSLSGPEAFF. The CDR3, as DNA: TGTGCCAGCAGTTTGAGTGGCCCTGAAGCTTTCTTT.

This clonotype turned up a few times. The rearrangement joins TRBV20-1 to TRBJ1-2; D gene ambiguous. Germline V lookup: CDR1 DFQATT, CDR2 SNEGSKA (reference sequence). V lost 0 bases and J lost 7, with 15 bases in between. The CDR3 spans 14 residues. CDR3 region: CSARDPGSWGGYTF. As DNA, the CDR3 is TGCAGTGCTAGAGATCCAGGCTCATGGGGTGGCTACACCTTC.

This clonotype appeared a few times. The genes are TRBV10-1 and TRBJ2-7; tentatively, D is TRBD2 (6 bases). Germline loops: CDR1 WNHNN, CDR2 SYGVQD (reference sequence). V was cut by 2 bases and J by 0 bases, with 11 bases left in between. The CDR3 is 15 amino acids. The CDR3 protein is CASSEGDSSSYEQYF. The CDR3 region has the DNA TGCGCCAGCAGTGAGGGGGACTCGAGCTCCTACGAGCAGTACTTC.

This clonotype has a handful of counts. The chain combines TRBV5-1 with TRBJ2-1; TRBD2 matches at 7 bases. Losses at the gene ends were 3 bases for V and 7 bases for J; bases not matched to a gene: 13. This CDR3 has 16 residues. CDR1 is SGHRS and CDR2 is YFSETQ in the germline V gene. The CDR3 DNA follows: TGCGCCAGCAGCTATTTAGCGGGCCGTTCGGGTAATGAGCAGTTCTTC. It translates to CASSYLAGRSGNEQFF.

The chain employs TRBV10-1 and TRBJ1-1; TRBD1 matches 7 bases. Germline V gene data show CDR1 as WNHNN and CDR2 as SYGVQD (reference sequence). V was pared by 7 bases and J by 3 bases, with 5 bases of the junction left unmatched. The CDR3 has 13 amino acids. CDR3 sequence: CASITDRDTEAFF. In DNA form, the CDR3 reads TGCGCCAGCATTACTGACAGGGACACTGAAGCTTTCTTT.

This clonotype turned up a few times. The chain carries TRBV13 and TRBJ1-6, with D maybe TRBD1 (6 bases). Germline V gene lookup returns CDR1 PRHDT and CDR2 FYEKMQ (reference sequence). Trimming shortened V by 2 bases and J by 4 bases, and 12 bases separated the two germline ends. This CDR3 spans 16 amino acids. The CDR3 loop reads CASSLNTGNYNSPLHF. The CDR3 nucleotides are TGTGCCAGCAGCTTAAATACAGGGAATTATAATTCACCCCTCCACTTT.

A few counts support this clonotype. The rearrangement links TRBV3-1 to TRBJ1-1; a weak D match, TRBD1 (6 bases). The V and J ends lost 4 bases and 0 bases respectively, with 12 bases between them. Germline-derived CDR1 and CDR2 are LGHDT and YNNKEL (reference sequence). There are 15 residues in the CDR3. The CDR3 here is CASSPRDIMNTEAFF. Written as DNA, the CDR3 is TGTGCCAGCAGCCCCCGGGACATCATGAACACTGAAGCTTTCTTT.